This T cell receptor (beta chain) was captured by sequencing in a study of T cell repertoires in cytomegalovirus infection. This clonotype was seen a few times. Germline V CDR1 and CDR2: MNHEY, SMNVEV (reference sequence). The CDR3 runs to 12 residues. V lost 5 bases to trimming and J lost 6 bases, with 11 bases between them. TCRdb re-called the reads through MiXCR, storing one row per CDR3 protein. The data contain roughly 310,000 distinct CDR3 sequences, 17% of them singletons. The chain uses TRBV27 and TRBJ2-7, with D perhaps matching TRBD2 (5 bases). Sample: PBMCs. This sequence was found in a human donor in good health (CMV status not recorded). Some clones in this sample may be carry-over from other donors' samples. In nucleotides, the CDR3 is TGTGCCAGCAGTCCCGGGATCTCCGAGCAGTACTTC. Translating gives CASSPGISEQYF.